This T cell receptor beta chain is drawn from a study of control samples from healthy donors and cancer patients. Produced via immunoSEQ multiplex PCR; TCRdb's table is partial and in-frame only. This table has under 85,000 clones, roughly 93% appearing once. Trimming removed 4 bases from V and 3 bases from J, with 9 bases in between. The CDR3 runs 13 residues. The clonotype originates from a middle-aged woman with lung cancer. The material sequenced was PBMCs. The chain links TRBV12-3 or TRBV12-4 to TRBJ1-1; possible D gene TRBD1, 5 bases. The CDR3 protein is CASSSQVYTEAFF. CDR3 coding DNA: TGTGCCAGCAGTTCACAGGTTTACACTGAAGCTTTCTTT.